Listed below are T cell receptor beta chains from one sample, sequenced in a study of shared clonotypes between healthy human individuals. Measured with immunoSEQ multiplex PCR; TCRdb has only the in-frame clones, and not every one. The profile shows about 2,200,000 clones, 93% of them singletons. The material sequenced was naive CD8+ T cells from PBMCs. These receptors all stem from a man between 18 and 35 years old in good health. Some clones in this sample may be carry-over from other donors' samples. The CDR3 runs from the conserved cysteine through the conserved F or W. D genes are given only for firm matches. The size field is filled for only some rows; it gives once, few, many or a size class.

>TRBJ2-7|NA|TRBV10-2|once
TGCGCCAGCAGTGCTTTAACCTACGAGCAGTACTTC
CASSALTYEQYF
>TRBJ2-7|NA|TRBV29-1|NA
TGCAGCGCCTCCCAAGGGGCAGAAGGCTACGAGCAGTACTTC
CSASQGAEGYEQYF
>TRBJ2-2|NA|TRBV7-2|NA
TGTGCCAGCAGCGACCCCACGGGGGCGCATGTCGGGGAGCTGTTTTTT
CASSDPTGAHVGELFF
>TRBJ2-7|NA|TRBV27|NA
TGTGCCAGCAGTTTATTAAACAGTTTTGGGTACGAGCAGTACTTC
CASSLLNSFGYEQYF
>TRBJ2-1|TRBD2|TRBV7-3|NA
TGTGCCAGCAGCCCCCGGGACGCGGGACTAGCGGCGAGCTCCTACAATGAGCAGTTCTTC
CASSPRDAGLAASSYNEQFF
>TRBJ1-4|NA|TRBV6-6|NA
TGTGCCAGCAGGCCACGGGGGGTCGGGCTCGAAAAACTGTTTTTT
CASRPRGVGLEKLFF
>TRBJ2-5|NA|TRBV12-5|NA
TGTGCTAGTGGTTTGGGACCCCGAGAGACCCAGTACTTC
CASGLGPRETQYF
>TRBJ2-1|NA|TRBV6-5|NA
TGTGCCAGCAGCCTTTACTCCTACAATGAGCAGTTCTTC
CASSLYSYNEQFF
>TRBJ2-4|NA|TRBV7-9|NA
TGTGCCAGCAGCTTAGCGCCGTTGACAGCTAAAAACATTCAGTACTTC
CASSLAPLTAKNIQYF
>TRBJ2-1|NA|TRBV4-1|once
TGCGCCAGCAGACGCCTAGGCCCGGGGGACTTAACCAATGAGCAGTTCTTC
CASRRLGPGDLTNEQFF
>TRBJ2-1|NA|TRBV13|NA
TGTGCCAGCAGCCTACCCGCCAGAGACAATGAGCAGTTCTTC
CASSLPARDNEQFF
>TRBJ1-2|NA|TRBV7-9|NA
TGTGCCAGCAGCCCCCCAGGGTTGGGCTACACCTTC
CASSPPGLGYTF
>TRBJ2-3|NA|TRBV7-3|NA
TGTGCCAGCAGCGACAGACTCACAGATACGCAGTATTTT
CASSDRLTDTQYF
>TRBJ2-7|TRBD1|TRBV27|NA
TGTGCCAGCAGTTCCGGACAGGGCGTCTACGAGCAGTACTTC
CASSSGQGVYEQYF
>TRBJ2-1|NA|TRBV27|NA
TGTGCCAGCAGTTTAGACTGGGACATGAAAAATGAGCAGTTCTTC
CASSLDWDMKNEQFF
>TRBJ2-3|NA|TRBV9|NA
TGTGCCAGCAACTTACCCCAGGGACTTTCGCCCAAGATTTTTAGCACAGATACGCAGTATTTT
CASNLPQGLSPKIFSTDTQYF
>TRBJ2-1|TRBD1|TRBV29-1|NA
TGCAGCGCTGCCAATTTCGGGACAGGGATTCCCTACAATGAGCAGTTCTTC
CSAANFGTGIPYNEQFF
>TRBJ1-1|TRBD1|TRBV4-1|NA
TGCGCCAGCAGTTTCAGACAGGGTTTGAACACTGAAGCTTTCTTT
CASSFRQGLNTEAFF
>TRBJ2-4|NA|TRBV11-2|NA
TGTGCCAGCAGCCAAGGGGTACGCCAGCAATTAGCCAAAAACATTCAGTACTTC
CASSQGVRQQLAKNIQYF
>TRBJ2-3|NA|TRBV6-1|NA
TGTGCCAGCATAGTCTACGGGCGTCCCACAGATACGCAGTATTTT
CASIVYGRPTDTQYF
>TRBJ2-5|TRBD1|TRBV5-4|NA
TGTGCCAGCAGCTTCGGCAGGGGGTTCCAAGAGACCCAGTACTTC
CASSFGRGFQETQYF
>TRBJ1-1|NA|TRBV19|NA
TGTGCCAGTAGTGCAGACAGGAAAGGGTACACTGAAGCTTTCTTT
CASSADRKGYTEAFF
>TRBJ1-2|NA|TRBV7-6|NA
TGTGCCAGCAGCCCCGGGCCCTCCGTGGCCTATGGCTACACCTTC
CASSPGPSVAYGYTF
>TRBJ2-7|TRBD1|TRBV6-6|once
TGTGCCAGCAGTTACGGGACAGATTACTACGAGCAGTACTTC
CASSYGTDYYEQYF
>TRBJ2-2|NA|TRBV11-2|NA
TGTGCCAGCAGCCGTATCCCAGGGGGGGTGAACACCGGGGAGCTGTTTTTT
CASSRIPGGVNTGELFF
>TRBJ2-1|TRBD2|TRBV19|once
TGTGCCAGTAGTATAGCGGGACTAGCCATCAATGAGCAGTTCTTC
CASSIAGLAINEQFF
>TRBJ2-1|NA|TRBV30|NA
TGTGCCTGGAGTGCCGGACTTTACAATGAGCAGTTCTTC
CAWSAGLYNEQFF
>TRBJ2-7|NA|TRBV7-9|NA
TGTGCCAGCAGCGTTCCGGGCCCGTACTACGAGCAGTACTTC
CASSVPGPYYEQYF
>TRBJ1-1|NA|TRBV29-1|NA
TGCAGCGTTTTAGAGCAGACCGGTGAAGCTTTCTTT
CSVLEQTGEAFF
>TRBJ1-4|NA|TRBV19|NA
TGTGCCAGTACCATAGGGGGTGAAAAACTGTTTTTT
CASTIGGEKLFF
>TRBJ1-2|NA|TRBV30|NA
TGTGCCTGGAGTGTACTTATGGGGTATGGCTACACCTTC
CAWSVLMGYGYTF
>TRBJ1-4|NA|TRBV4-3|NA
TGCGCCAGCAGCCAAGATGAGCCCTGGGCTGAAAAACTGTTTTTT
CASSQDEPWAEKLFF
>TRBJ2-7|TRBD2|TRBV5-1|NA
TGCGCCAGCAGCGAAACCCAACTAGCGGGAGCTCGGGAGCAGTACTTC
CASSETQLAGAREQYF
>TRBJ2-7|NA|TRBV2|NA
TGTGCCAGCACAGCCCGGACAGTTTCGGACGAGCAGTACTTC
CASTARTVSDEQYF
>TRBJ2-6|NA|TRBV6-6|NA
TGTGCCAGCAGCCAGGGGGGGCCTGGGGCCAACGTCCTGACTTTC
CASSQGGPGANVLTF
>TRBJ2-3|NA|TRBV9|once
TGTGCCAGCAGCGTTTCGGGGGCGGGAGATACGCAGTATTTT
CASSVSGAGDTQYF
>TRBJ2-5|TRBD1|TRBV7-9|NA
TGTGCCAGCAGCGCCTGGACAGGGAATCAAGAGACCCAGTACTTC
CASSAWTGNQETQYF
>TRBJ1-2|NA|TRBV13|NA
TGTGCCAGCAGGTCAGGTGGGAACTATGGCTACACCTTC
CASRSGGNYGYTF
>TRBJ1-1|TRBD1|TRBV5-1|NA
TGCGCCAGCAGCCCCATGGGACAGGAAGCTTTCTTT
CASSPMGQEAFF
>TRBJ2-1|NA|TRBV9|NA
TGTGCCAGCAGCGTAGGGACTGGGGCACGGGGCAATGAGCAGTTCTTC
CASSVGTGARGNEQFF
>TRBJ2-1|NA|TRBV7-9|NA
TGTGCCAGCAGCACCCCGGGGGAGTTTCAGGGACCATTGGATGAGCAGTTCTTC
CASSTPGEFQGPLDEQFF
>TRBJ2-5|TRBD2|TRBV7-3|NA
TGTGCCAGCAGCTCCGTCCGCGGGAGTGAGACCCAGTACTTC
CASSSVRGSETQYF
>TRBJ2-1|NA|TRBV7-6|NA
TGTGCCAGCAGCCCCTCTACACGTAGCTCCTACAATGAGCAGTTCTTC
CASSPSTRSSYNEQFF
>TRBJ1-5|TRBD1|TRBV27|NA
TGTGCCAGCGGGACAGGCGCTCGGGGCCATCAGCCCCAGCATTTT
CASGTGARGHQPQHF
>TRBJ2-3|NA|TRBV30|NA
TGTGCCTGGAGTGTAATAAAGCGGCATACGCAGTATTTT
CAWSVIKRHTQYF
>TRBJ2-7|TRBD1|TRBV27|NA
TGTGCCAGCAGTTTATCCCCCGGGACAGGGATCAACGAGCAGTACTTC
CASSLSPGTGINEQYF
>TRBJ1-2|TRBD1|TRBV6-1|NA
TGTGCCAGCAGAGTTCGATACAGGGGGAACTATGGCTACACCTTC
CASRVRYRGNYGYTF
>TRBJ2-1|TRBD2|TRBV27|NA
TGTGCCAGCAGTACCGGGACTAGCGGGAAGGGCTACAATGAGCAGTTCTTC
CASSTGTSGKGYNEQFF